These T cell receptor beta chains were read from a single sample in a study of blood T cell repertoires in COVID-19. The protocol was immunoSEQ multiplex PCR, while the TCRdb copy is restricted to in-frame clones and leaves out a portion. The sample consists of some 360,000 clones, 80% to 90% of them appearing once. The sample consisted of peripheral blood. The receptors originated from a woman aged 60 to 75 with COVID-19, enrolled during active disease. The CDR3 runs from the conserved cysteine through the conserved F or W. The D gene is left open where the match is weak. Some rows mark clone size as missing; the rest say once, few, many or name a class of expanded clone.

D | length | J | size | V | CDR3 | DNA
- | 12 | TRBJ2-7 | - | TRBV11-2 | CASSLSDRVQYF | TGTGCCAGCAGCTTATCCGACCGGGTGCAGTACTTC
- | 14 | TRBJ1-1 | - | TRBV28 | CASSRTPGNTEAFF | TGTGCCAGCAGCCGCACTCCAGGGAACACTGAAGCTTTCTTT
TRBD1 | 15 | TRBJ1-5 | - | TRBV6-6 | CASTKQGYSNQPQHF | TGTGCCAGCACAAAACAGGGGTATAGCAATCAGCCCCAGCATTTT
TRBD1 | 12 | TRBJ1-5 | few | TRBV5-3 | CATFDRGQPQHF | TGTGCCACATTTGACAGGGGTCAGCCCCAGCATTTT
- | 17 | TRBJ2-1 | - | TRBV21-1 | CASSKGAGHNSYNEQFF | TGTGCCAGCAGCAAAGGGGCAGGTCATAACTCCTACAATGAGCAGTTCTTC
- | 17 | TRBJ1-5 | once | TRBV5-8 | CASSHSPSGRDNQPQHF | TGTGCCAGCAGCCATTCCCCGTCGGGCAGGGACAATCAGCCCCAGCATTTT
TRBD2 | 16 | TRBJ2-7 | - | TRBV5-6 | CASSLGTSGGSYEQYF | TGTGCCAGCAGCTTGGGGACTAGCGGGGGCTCTTACGAGCAGTACTTC
- | 15 | TRBJ2-5 | - | TRBV5-1 | CASSLAGGVWETQYF | TGCGCCAGCAGCTTAGCCGGGGGAGTATGGGAGACCCAGTACTTC
- | 13 | TRBJ2-7 | - | TRBV6-5 | CAISDSLSYEQYF | TGTGCCATCTCCGACAGTCTCTCCTACGAGCAGTACTTC
- | 13 | TRBJ1-6 | - | TRBV4-1 | CASSQINGGPLHF | TGCGCCAGCAGCCAAATAAACGGGGGGCCCCTCCACTTT
- | 13 | TRBJ1-2 | - | TRBV7-3 | CASSVDRTDGYTF | TGTGCCAGCAGCGTTGACAGGACCGATGGCTACACCTTC
TRBD1 | 14 | TRBJ1-5 | - | TRBV10-3 | CAISPGQDNQPQHF | TGTGCCATCAGCCCAGGACAGGACAATCAGCCCCAGCATTTT